This T cell receptor (beta chain) was captured in a study of blood T cell repertoires in COVID-19. Looking at the study overall: Sources were T cells, B-cell-depleted T cells, or PBMCs; the material itself was cDNA or gDNA.

Some clones are missing from TCRdb's copy, which holds only in-frame ones; the method was immunoSEQ multiplex PCR. The sample has approximately 45,000 clones; about 85% are singletons. V dropped 3 bases and J dropped 0 bases, with 11 bases sitting between them. The CDR3 length is 16 residues. Germline values: CDR1 ENHRY, CDR2 SYGVKD. The sequenced sample was peripheral blood. The chain is built from TRBV10-3 and TRBJ2-2; weak D call: TRBD1 (5 bases). The sequence was obtained from a man between 40 and 49 years old with active COVID-19. CDR3 loop: CAISDGRRANTGELFF. DNA of the CDR3: TGTGCCATCAGTGACGGGCGCAGGGCGAACACCGGGGAGCTGTTTTTT.